The rows below give T cell receptor beta chains drawn from one sample of a study of blood T cell repertoires in COVID-19. Sequencing was performed with immunoSEQ multiplex PCR; in TCRdb, only in-frame clones are kept and a portion is missing. The sample lists around 450,000 clones; 70% to 90% were seen once. Sequencing was performed on PBMCs or T cells enriched from blood (not recorded which). These receptors were obtained from a woman in her late teens or twenties with acute COVID-19. The CDR3 runs from the conserved cysteine through the conserved F or W. A D gene is named only where the DNA matches it firmly. The listing skips clone size in some rows; elsewhere it reads once, few, many or a size class.

clone_size: .; v_call: TRBV5-5; j_call: TRBJ2-7; d_call: .; cdr3_nt: TGTGCCAGCAGCTTGGACCGGTCCTACGAGCAGTACTTC; cdr3_aa: CASSLDRSYEQYF
clone_size: once; v_call: TRBV9; j_call: TRBJ2-2; d_call: .; cdr3_nt: TGTGCCAGCAGCGCCATGGGTGACATAACCGGGGAGCTGTTTTTT; cdr3_aa: CASSAMGDITGELFF
clone_size: .; v_call: TRBV7-8; j_call: TRBJ2-1; d_call: TRBD2; cdr3_nt: TGTGCCAGCAGCTACCTGGGACTAGGAAATGAGCAGTTCTTC; cdr3_aa: CASSYLGLGNEQFF
clone_size: .; v_call: TRBV11-1; j_call: TRBJ2-5; d_call: .; cdr3_nt: TGTGCCAGCAGCTTAGGTGGAGAAGAGACCCAGTACTTC; cdr3_aa: CASSLGGEETQYF
clone_size: once; v_call: TRBV27; j_call: TRBJ1-5; d_call: TRBD1; cdr3_nt: TGTGCCAGCAGTCTCGGGACAGACAATCAGCCCCAGCATTTT; cdr3_aa: CASSLGTDNQPQHF
clone_size: .; v_call: TRBV5-4; j_call: TRBJ2-5; d_call: TRBD1; cdr3_nt: TGTGCCAGCAGCTTATGGACAGGGCAAGAGACCCAGTACTTC; cdr3_aa: CASSLWTGQETQYF
clone_size: .; v_call: TRBV7-9; j_call: TRBJ2-2; d_call: .; cdr3_nt: TGTGCCAGCACGATAGGGGAGCTGTTTTTT; cdr3_aa: CASTIGELFF
clone_size: .; v_call: TRBV9; j_call: TRBJ1-6; d_call: .; cdr3_nt: TGTGCCAGCAGCGTAATAGGTGGGCCCTACACGAGATTTGAGGGCATCCACTTT; cdr3_aa: CASSVIGGPYTRFEGIHF
clone_size: .; v_call: TRBV7-9; j_call: TRBJ1-1; d_call: .; cdr3_nt: TGTGCCAGCAGCCCAAATATCGCGGAGCCTGCTTTCTTT; cdr3_aa: CASSPNIAEPAFF
clone_size: .; v_call: TRBV10-2; j_call: TRBJ2-7; d_call: .; cdr3_nt: TGCGCCAGCGAGACCGTGAAAGGGGCCACCCACGAGCAGTACTTC; cdr3_aa: CASETVKGATHEQYF